This T cell receptor beta chain was observed in a study of naive and memory T cell subsets. To note about this clonotype: Its antigen is unidentified.

CMV status came from CD4+ IFNgamma after overnight CMV lysate stimulation. CD4 T cells were positively selected, then CD8 T cells from the CD4-negative fraction. Cells stained for CD3, CD4, CD8, CD45RA and CD27 were sorted into four subsets. Both TRBC1 and TRBC2 were covered by a beta constant-region primer of two equimolar oligonucleotides. Four rounds of PCR amplified the ligated cDNA using nested alpha and beta constant-region primers plus SP2. TCRdb processed the UMI-ligation and nested PCR reads anew with MiXCR; each CDR3 protein has one entry. The sample lists 120,000 or so distinct CDR3 sequences; 36% were seen once. Study-level results: Over 85% of naive TCR sequences appeared only once, unlike memory subsets.

Sequencing was performed on central memory CD4+ T cells from blood. This TCR was sampled from a human donor in good health.

CDR3: CASSLAGALVYEQYF. The CDR3 bases are TGTGCCAGCAGCTTGGCAGGGGCCCTGGTCTACGAGCAGTACTTC. This chain connects TRBV5-4 to TRBJ2-7; D possibly corresponds to TRBD1 (6 bases). This CDR3 has 15 amino acids. The germline V gene encodes CDR1 SGHNT and CDR2 YYREEE (reference sequence). The V end was cut by 0 bases, the J end by 3 bases, with 13 bases between.